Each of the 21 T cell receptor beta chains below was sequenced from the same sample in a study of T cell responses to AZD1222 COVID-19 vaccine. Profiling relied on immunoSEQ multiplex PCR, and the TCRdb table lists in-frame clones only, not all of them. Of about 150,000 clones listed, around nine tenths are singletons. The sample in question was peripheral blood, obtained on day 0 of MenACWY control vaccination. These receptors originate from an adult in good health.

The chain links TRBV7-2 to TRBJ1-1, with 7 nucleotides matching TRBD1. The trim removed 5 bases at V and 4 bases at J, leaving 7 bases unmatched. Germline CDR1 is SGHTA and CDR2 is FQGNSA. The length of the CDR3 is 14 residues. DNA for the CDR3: TGTGCCAGCAGCGCTCAGGGGGTTGGCACTGAAGCTTTCTTT. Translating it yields CASSAQGVGTEAFF.

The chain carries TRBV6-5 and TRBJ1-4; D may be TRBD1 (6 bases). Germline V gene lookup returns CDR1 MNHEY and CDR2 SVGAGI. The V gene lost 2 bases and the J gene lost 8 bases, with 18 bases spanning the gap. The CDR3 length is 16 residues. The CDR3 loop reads CASSYGVRGAGEKLFF. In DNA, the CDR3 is TGTGCCAGCAGTTACGGCGTTCGGGGGGCTGGGGAAAAACTGTTTTTT.

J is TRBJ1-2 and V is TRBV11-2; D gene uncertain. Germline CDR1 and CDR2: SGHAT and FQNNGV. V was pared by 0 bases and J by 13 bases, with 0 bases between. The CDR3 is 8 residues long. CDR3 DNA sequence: TGTGCCAGCAGCTTAGACACCTTC. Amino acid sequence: CASSLDTF.

CDR3 coding DNA: TGTGCCAGTAGTATGAGTTCAGGACTAAACTATGGCTACACCTTC. It is translated as CASSMSSGLNYGYTF. The J gene is TRBJ1-2, the V gene TRBV19; no definite D call. Trimming removed 3 bases from V and 2 bases from J, with 13 bases in between. CDR1 is LNHDA and CDR2 is SQIVND in the germline V gene (reference sequence). This CDR3 has 15 amino acids. Filled out from reference TRBV19 and TRBJ1-2, the complete variable domain reads DGGITQSPKYLFRKEGQNVTLSCEQNLNHDAMYWYRQDPGQGLRLIYYSQIVNDFQKGDIAEGYSVSREKKESFPLTVTSAQKNPTAFYLCASSMSSGLNYGYTFGSGTRLTVV.

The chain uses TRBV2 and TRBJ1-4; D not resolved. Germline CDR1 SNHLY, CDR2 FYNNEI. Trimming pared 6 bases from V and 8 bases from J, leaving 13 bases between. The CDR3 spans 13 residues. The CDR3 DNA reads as TGTGCCAGCAGGGGTAACTTGGAGGAAAAACTGTTTTTT. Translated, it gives CASRGNLEEKLFF.

The CDR3 here is CASSPPRGENTQYF. CDR3 nucleotides: TGTGCCAGCAGCCCACCCCGGGGGGAAAATACGCAGTATTTT. The chain joins TRBV7-6 to TRBJ2-3, with 7 bases that match TRBD2. In germline, CDR1 is SGHVS, CDR2 FNYEAQ. The CDR3 has 14 residues. Trimming cost V 5 bases and J 7 bases; bases outside gene matches: 9.

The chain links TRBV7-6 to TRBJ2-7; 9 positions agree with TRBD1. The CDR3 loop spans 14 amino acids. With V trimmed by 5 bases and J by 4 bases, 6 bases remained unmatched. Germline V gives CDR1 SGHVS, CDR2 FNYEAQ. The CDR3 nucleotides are TGTGCCAGCAGCCTTAGTGGACAGGGGTACGAGCAGTACTTC. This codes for CASSLSGQGYEQYF. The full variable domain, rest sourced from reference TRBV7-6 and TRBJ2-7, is GAGVSQSPRYKVTKRGQDVALRCDPISGHVSLYWYRQALGQGPEFLTYFNYEAQQDKSGLPNDRFSAERPEGSISTLTIQRTEQRDSAMYRCASSLSGQGYEQYFGPGTRLTVT.

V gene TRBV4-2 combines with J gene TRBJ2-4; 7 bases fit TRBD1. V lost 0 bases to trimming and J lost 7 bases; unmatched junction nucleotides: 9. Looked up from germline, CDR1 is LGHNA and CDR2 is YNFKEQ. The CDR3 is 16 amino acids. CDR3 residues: CASSQDRRDRGNIQYF. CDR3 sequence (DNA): TGTGCCAGCAGCCAAGATCGAAGGGACAGAGGGAACATTCAGTACTTC.

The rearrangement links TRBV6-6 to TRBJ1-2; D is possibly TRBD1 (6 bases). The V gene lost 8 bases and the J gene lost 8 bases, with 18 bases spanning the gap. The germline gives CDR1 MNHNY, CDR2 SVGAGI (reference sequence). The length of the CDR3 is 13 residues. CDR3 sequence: CASRPRGPYGYTF. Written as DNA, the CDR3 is TGTGCCAGCCGCCCGCGGGGGCCCTACGGCTACACCTTC.

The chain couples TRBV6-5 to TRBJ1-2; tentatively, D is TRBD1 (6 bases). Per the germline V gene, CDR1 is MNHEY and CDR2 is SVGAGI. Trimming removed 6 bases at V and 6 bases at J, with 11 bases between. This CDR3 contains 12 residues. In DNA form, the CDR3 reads TGTGCCAGCAGAGGCCAGGGGCATGGCTACACCTTC. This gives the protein CASRGQGHGYTF.

The CDR3 bases are TGTGCCAGCACGGCCGACCTCAGGACGAATGGCTACACCTTC. This sequence encodes CASTADLRTNGYTF. This chain links TRBV27 with TRBJ1-2; no clear D. V lost 7 bases and J 6 bases, leaving 18 bases between the germline ends. This CDR3 comprises 14 residues. CDR1 MNHEY and CDR2 SMNVEV come from the germline V gene (reference sequence).

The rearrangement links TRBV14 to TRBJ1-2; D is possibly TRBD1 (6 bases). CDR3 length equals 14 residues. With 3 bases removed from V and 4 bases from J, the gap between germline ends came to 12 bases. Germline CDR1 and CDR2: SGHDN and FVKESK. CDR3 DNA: TGTGCCAGCAGCCAGAGCGACAGGTTCTATGGCTACACCTTC. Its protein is CASSQSDRFYGYTF.

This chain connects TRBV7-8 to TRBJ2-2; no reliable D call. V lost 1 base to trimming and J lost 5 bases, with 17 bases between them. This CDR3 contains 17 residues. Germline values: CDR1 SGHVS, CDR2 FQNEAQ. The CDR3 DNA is TGTGCCAGCAGCTTAGGCGTTCGGGCAGTAGGTACCGGGGAGCTGTTTTTT. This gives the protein CASSLGVRAVGTGELFF.

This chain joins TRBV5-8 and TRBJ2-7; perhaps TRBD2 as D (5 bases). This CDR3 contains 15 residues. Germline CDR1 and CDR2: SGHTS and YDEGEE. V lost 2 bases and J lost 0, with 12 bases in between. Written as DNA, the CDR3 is TGTGCCAGCAGCTTTGACCCTGCGGGCTCCTACGAGCAGTACTTC. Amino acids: CASSFDPAGSYEQYF.

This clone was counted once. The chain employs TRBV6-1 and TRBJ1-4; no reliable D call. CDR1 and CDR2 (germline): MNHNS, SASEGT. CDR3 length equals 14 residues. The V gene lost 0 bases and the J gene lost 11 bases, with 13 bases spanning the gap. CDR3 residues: CASSEALGVWKLFF. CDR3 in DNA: TGTGCCAGCAGTGAAGCGTTGGGCGTATGGAAACTGTTTTTT.

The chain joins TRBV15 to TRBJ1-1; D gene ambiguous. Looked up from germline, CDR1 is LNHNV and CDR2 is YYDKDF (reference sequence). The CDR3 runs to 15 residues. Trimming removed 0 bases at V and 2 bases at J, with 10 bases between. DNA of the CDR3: TGTGCCACCAGCAGAGATTTTTCAGGTAACACTGAAGCTTTCTTT. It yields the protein CATSRDFSGNTEAFF.

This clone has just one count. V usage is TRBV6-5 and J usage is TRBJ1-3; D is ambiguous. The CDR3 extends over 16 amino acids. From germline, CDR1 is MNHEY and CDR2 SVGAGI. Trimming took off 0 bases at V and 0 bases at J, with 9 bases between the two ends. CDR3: CASSYSNSHSGNTIYF. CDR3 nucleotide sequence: TGTGCCAGCAGTTACTCGAACAGCCACTCTGGAAACACCATATATTTT.

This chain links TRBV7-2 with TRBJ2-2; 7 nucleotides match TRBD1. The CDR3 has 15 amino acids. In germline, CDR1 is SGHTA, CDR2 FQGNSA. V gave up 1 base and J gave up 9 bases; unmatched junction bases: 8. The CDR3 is CASSLVRDRGRELFF. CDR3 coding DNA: TGTGCCAGCAGCTTAGTTCGGGACAGAGGGCGGGAGCTGTTTTTT. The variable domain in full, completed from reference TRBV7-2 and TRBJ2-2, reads GAGVSQSPSNKVTEKGKDVELRCDPISGHTALYWYRQSLGQGLEFLIYFQGNSAPDKSGLPSDRFSAERTGGSVSTLTIQRTQQEDSAVYLCASSLVRDRGRELFFGEGSRLTVL.

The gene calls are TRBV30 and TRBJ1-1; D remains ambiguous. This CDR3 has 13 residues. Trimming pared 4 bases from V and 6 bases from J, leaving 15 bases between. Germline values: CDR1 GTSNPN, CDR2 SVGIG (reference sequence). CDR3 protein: CAWKILRVPEAFF. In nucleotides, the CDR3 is TGTGCCTGGAAGATCTTGCGGGTCCCTGAAGCTTTCTTT.

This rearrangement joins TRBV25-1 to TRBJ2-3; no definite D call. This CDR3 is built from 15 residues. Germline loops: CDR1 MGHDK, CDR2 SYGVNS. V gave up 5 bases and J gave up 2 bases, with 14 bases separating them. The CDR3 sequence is CASSPQAAFTDTQYF. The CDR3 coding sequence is TGTGCCAGCAGTCCGCAGGCTGCTTTCACAGATACGCAGTATTTT.

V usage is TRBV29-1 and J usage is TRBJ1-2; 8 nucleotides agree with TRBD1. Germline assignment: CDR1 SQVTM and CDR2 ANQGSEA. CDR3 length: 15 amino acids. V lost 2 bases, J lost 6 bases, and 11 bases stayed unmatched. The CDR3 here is CSVERLLDRDHGYTF. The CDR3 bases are TGCAGCGTTGAACGATTGCTGGACAGGGACCATGGCTACACCTTC.